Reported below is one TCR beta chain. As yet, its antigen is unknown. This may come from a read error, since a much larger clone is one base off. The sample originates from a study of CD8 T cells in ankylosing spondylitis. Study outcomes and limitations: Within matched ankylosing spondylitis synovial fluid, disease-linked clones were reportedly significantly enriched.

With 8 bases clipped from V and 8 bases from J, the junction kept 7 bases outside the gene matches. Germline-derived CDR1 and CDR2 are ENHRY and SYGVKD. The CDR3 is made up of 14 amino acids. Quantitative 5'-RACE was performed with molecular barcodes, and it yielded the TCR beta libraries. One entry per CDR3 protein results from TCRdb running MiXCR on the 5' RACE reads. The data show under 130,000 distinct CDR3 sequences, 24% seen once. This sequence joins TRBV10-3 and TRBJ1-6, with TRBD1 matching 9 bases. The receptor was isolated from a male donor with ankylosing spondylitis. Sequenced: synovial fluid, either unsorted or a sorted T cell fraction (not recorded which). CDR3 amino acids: CAILPGQGHSPLHF. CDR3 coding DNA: TGTGCCATCCTACCGGGACAGGGTCATTCACCCCTCCACTTT.